This passage covers 27 T cell receptor beta chains from one sample sequenced in a study of OX40 agonist ivuxolimab in advanced cancers. Profiled with immunoSEQ multiplex PCR; TCRdb holds only in-frame clones, not every one. The data show about 48,000 clones, about 87% seen once. The sequencing used CD4+ or CD8+ T cells sorted from blood, collected in a trial of the OX40 agonist ivuxolimab. These receptors originate from an adult with an advanced solid tumor such as melanoma, head and neck, liver or kidney cancer.

V and J are TRBV11-1 and TRBJ2-3, with TRBD2 identical over 9 bases. From germline, CDR1 is SGHAT and CDR2 FQDESV (reference sequence). The CDR3 consists of 16 residues. The J segment lost 3 bases and the V segment lost 3 bases, leaving 7 bases of the junction unmatched. The CDR3 bases are TGTGCCAGCAGCTTCCCCCAGCGGGGGGAGACAGATACGCAGTATTTT. Its protein product is CASSFPQRGETDTQYF.

The chain combines TRBV6-6 with TRBJ2-2; D call uncertain. Germline assignment: CDR1 MNHNY and CDR2 SVGAGI (reference sequence). The CDR3 totals 15 residues. Trimming stripped 10 bases from V and 2 bases from J, with 17 bases between. CDR3 loop: CATLVGGSNTGELFF. The CDR3 DNA is TGTGCCACCCTGGTTGGCGGCTCCAACACCGGGGAGCTGTTTTTT.

This clone was recorded only once. V and J are TRBV7-9 and TRBJ1-2; weak D call: TRBD1 (5 bases). Germline CDR1 SEHNR, CDR2 FQNEAQ (reference sequence). The CDR3 covers 14 residues. V was trimmed by 5 bases and J by 0 bases, leaving 10 bases between them. CDR3 coding DNA: TGTGCCAGCAGCGACAGTACCACTAACTATGGCTACACCTTC. This encodes CASSDSTTNYGYTF.

The rearrangement links TRBV19 to TRBJ1-1, with TRBD1 matching 8 bases. V was pared by 0 bases and J by 2 bases, with 5 bases of the junction left unmatched. Germline CDR1 LNHDA, CDR2 SQIVND (reference sequence). This CDR3 is built from 16 residues. In nucleotides, the CDR3 is TGTGCCAGTAGTATAGATGCAGGGGGCCAAAACACTGAAGCTTTCTTT. It yields the protein CASSIDAGGQNTEAFF.

J is TRBJ2-5 and V is TRBV11-1; tentative D call: TRBD1 (8 bases). V dropped 2 bases and J dropped 5 bases, with 21 bases sitting between them. Per germline, CDR1 SGHAT and CDR2 FQDESV (reference sequence). The CDR3 is made up of 17 amino acids. CDR3 residues: CASSLSNGEGQEETQYF. The CDR3, as DNA: TGTGCCAGCAGCTTATCAAATGGGGAGGGACAGGAGGAGACCCAGTACTTC.

This clone appeared a single time. The chain employs TRBV27 and TRBJ2-7; 8 nucleotides match TRBD1. Losses at the gene ends were 6 bases for V and 5 bases for J; bases not matched to a gene: 9. CDR3 length equals 14 residues. Germline loops: CDR1 MNHEY, CDR2 SMNVEV (reference sequence). CDR3 DNA sequence: TGTGCCAGCAGAGTGGGGACAGGTTGGGACGAGCAGTACTTC. It encodes CASRVGTGWDEQYF.

This sequence joins TRBV4-3 and TRBJ2-2; D call uncertain. With 0 bases removed from V and 1 base from J, the gap between germline ends came to 6 bases. The CDR3 totals 15 residues. CDR1 LGHNA and CDR2 YSLEER come from the germline V gene. The DNA for the CDR3 is TGCGCCAGCAGCCAAGAATACCTGAACACCGGGGAGCTGTTTTTT. It specifies CASSQEYLNTGELFF.

The chain employs TRBV19 and TRBJ2-7; TRBD2 is a possible D gene (6 bases). The CDR3 length is 13 residues. Germline lookup yields CDR1 LNHDA and CDR2 SQIVND (reference sequence). The V end lost 3 bases, the J end lost 4 bases, and 10 bases lay between the germline ends. The CDR3 protein is CASSMGRGYEQYF. The CDR3 DNA sequence: TGTGCCAGTAGTATGGGACGGGGGTACGAGCAGTACTTC.

The CDR3 DNA sequence: TGTGCCAGCAGCGGGACTGTGAACTATGGCTACACCTTC. It specifies CASSGTVNYGYTF. The rearrangement joins TRBV28 to TRBJ1-2; D possibly corresponds to TRBD1 (5 bases). V lost 6 bases and J lost 2, with 10 bases in between. The length of the CDR3 is 13 residues. CDR1 and CDR2 from the germline V gene are MDHEN and SYDVKM.

The chain couples TRBV18 to TRBJ2-7; D perhaps matches TRBD1 (7 bases). This CDR3 has 14 amino acids. V was pared by 4 bases and J by 1 base, with 11 bases between. Per germline, CDR1 KGHSH and CDR2 LQKENI. CDR3 sequence: CASSRPGGSYEQYF. In DNA form, the CDR3 reads TGTGCCAGCTCACGGCCAGGGGGGTCCTACGAGCAGTACTTC.

V usage is TRBV4-2 and J usage is TRBJ2-7; D gene ambiguous. Trimming took off 5 bases at V and 2 bases at J, with 10 bases between the two ends. Germline lookup yields CDR1 LGHNA and CDR2 YNFKEQ. The CDR3 sequence is 13 residues long. The CDR3 sequence: CASSFRRTYEQYF. CDR3 in DNA: TGTGCCAGCAGCTTCCGCCGTACCTACGAGCAGTACTTC.

This clone was detected a few times. The CDR3 bases are TGTGCCATCAGTGGGGGAGCTAACACTGAAGCTTTCTTT. Its translation: CAISGGANTEAFF. The chain has TRBV10-3 and TRBJ1-1; D ambiguous. Trimming removed 4 bases at V and 2 bases at J, with 8 bases between. Germline loops: CDR1 ENHRY, CDR2 SYGVKD. The CDR3 length is 13 residues.

The chain has TRBV7-9 and TRBJ2-1, with D possibly being TRBD1 or TRBD2 (5 bases each). Germline V gives CDR1 SEHNR, CDR2 FQNEAQ (reference sequence). Trimming took 2 bases from V and 4 from J, leaving 15 bases between them. The CDR3 consists of 16 residues. CDR3 nucleotide sequence: TGTGCCAGCAGCTTAAGTGAGGGGTTCGGATACAATGAGCAGTTCTTC. Its translation: CASSLSEGFGYNEQFF.

The chain carries TRBV5-1 and TRBJ1-2; 7 positions agree with TRBD1. J lost 8 bases, V lost 3 bases, and 10 bases had no gene match. Germline CDR1 and CDR2: SGHRS and YFSETQ. This CDR3 has 14 residues. The CDR3 loop reads CASSSTGASSGYTF. For the CDR3, the DNA is TGCGCCAGCAGCTCCACAGGGGCGTCGAGCGGCTACACCTTC.

This chain joins TRBV6-5 and TRBJ2-7, with a possible D match to TRBD1 (5 bases). Looked up from germline, CDR1 is MNHEY and CDR2 is SVGAGI. V dropped 0 bases and J dropped 3 bases, with 9 bases sitting between them. CDR3 length: 14 residues. In DNA, the CDR3 is TGTGCCAGCAGTTACTCGACAGCCTTCTACGAGCAGTACTTC. Amino acid sequence: CASSYSTAFYEQYF.

Concerning this clone itself: This specimen includes other DNA sequences encoding the same CDR3. J is TRBJ2-7 and V is TRBV7-9; no definite D call. The CDR3 runs 11 residues. From germline, CDR1 is SEHNR and CDR2 FQNEAQ (reference sequence). Deletions cut 5 bases from V and 4 bases from J, with 6 bases between. In DNA, the CDR3 is TGTGCCAGCAGCCGGAGTTACGAGCAGTACTTC. Translated, it gives CASSRSYEQYF.

This chain uses TRBV6-5 with TRBJ2-1; maybe TRBD1 (6 bases). Germline-derived CDR1 and CDR2 are MNHEY and SVGAGI. This CDR3 spans 13 amino acids. Deletions cut 6 bases from V and 4 bases from J, with 10 bases between. The CDR3 region has the DNA TGTGCCAGCAGATGGGACACTTACAATGAGCAGTTCTTC. As protein: CASRWDTYNEQFF.

This chain joins TRBV7-2 and TRBJ2-3, with 10 bases fitting TRBD2. The germline gives CDR1 SGHTA, CDR2 FQGNSA. V was clipped by 5 bases and J by 3 bases; unmatched bases: 8. The CDR3 contains 16 residues. In DNA form, the CDR3 reads TGTGCCAGCAGCCGAGGAGCGGGGGGGCTTACAGATACGCAGTATTTT. This codes for CASSRGAGGLTDTQYF.

This sequence joins TRBV7-3 and TRBJ2-3; a possible D gene is TRBD2 (6 bases). The V and J ends lost 0 bases and 2 bases respectively, with 9 bases between them. The CDR3 runs 15 residues. Germline lookup yields CDR1 SGHTA and CDR2 FQGTGA. Here the CDR3 DNA reads TGTGCCAGCAGCTTAACAGGACTAATCACAGATACGCAGTATTTT. Residues: CASSLTGLITDTQYF.

This chain uses TRBV5-5 with TRBJ1-4; D is perhaps TRBD1 (5 bases). V was cut by 4 bases and J by 8 bases, with 15 bases left in between. This CDR3 spans 14 amino acids. In germline, CDR1 is SGHKS, CDR2 YYEKEE (reference sequence). The CDR3 sequence is CASSPGGGEEKLFF. The CDR3 DNA reads as TGTGCCAGCAGCCCCGGGGGAGGGGAAGAAAAACTGTTTTTT.

This clone was observed a few times. CDR3 protein: CASSQLGLSTDTQYF. DNA of the CDR3: TGCGCCAGCAGCCAATTGGGACTAAGCACAGATACGCAGTATTTT. This chain connects TRBV4-1 to TRBJ2-3; TRBD2 agrees at 7 bases. V trimming: 2 bases; J trimming: 0 bases; junction bases outside the gene matches: 2. This CDR3 is 15 amino acids long. The germline CDR1 and CDR2 sequences are MGHRA and YSYEKL.

This clone was seen a single time. The genes are TRBV9 and TRBJ2-4; 10 bases fit TRBD2. Germline V lookup: CDR1 SGDLS, CDR2 YYNGEE. This CDR3 is 15 amino acids long. J gave up 3 bases and V 3 bases, and 3 bases lay outside the gene matches. The CDR3 region has the DNA TGTGCCAGCAGCGCCGGACTAGCGGTCAAAAACATTCAGTACTTC. Its translation: CASSAGLAVKNIQYF. The whole variable domain, remainder taken from reference TRBV9 and TRBJ2-4, is DSGVTQTPKHLITATGQRVTLRCSPRSGDLSVYWYQQSLDQGLQFLIQYYNGEERAKGNILERFSAQQFPDLHSELNLSSLELGDSALYFCASSAGLAVKNIQYFGAGTRLSVL.

The chain links TRBV21-1 to TRBJ2-7; the table's TRBD2 call for D was not verified on the DNA. TRBV21-1 is labeled a pseudogene. The length of the CDR3 is 11 residues. The CDR3 here is CASSGAYEQYF. The DNA for the CDR3 is TGTGCCAGCAGCGGAGCCTACGAGCAGTACTTC.

The chain links TRBV7-9 to TRBJ2-5; the D is unclear. Germline V gene sequence: CDR1 SEHNR, CDR2 FQNEAQ (reference sequence). This CDR3 has 9 residues. Trimming shortened V by 8 bases and J by 5 bases, and 3 bases separated the two germline ends. CDR3 sequence reads: CASGETQYF. CDR3 bases: TGTGCCAGCGGGGAGACCCAGTACTTC.

This rearrangement joins TRBV27 to TRBJ1-4; no definite D call. The CDR3 is 14 residues long. Deletions cut 3 bases from V and 6 bases from J, with 11 bases between. CDR1 is MNHEY, CDR2 SMNVEV, per germline (reference sequence). CDR3 sequence reads: CASSLGRFDEKLFF. CDR3 nucleotides: TGTGCCAGCAGTTTGGGCAGGTTCGATGAAAAACTGTTTTTT.

This clone was counted once. The rearrangement uses TRBV5-1 and TRBJ2-7; D may be TRBD1 or TRBD2 (5 bases each). The CDR3 runs 13 residues. CDR1 and CDR2 from the germline V gene are SGHRS and YFSETQ. V was shortened by 0 bases and J by 6 bases, with 10 bases between the two germline ends. CDR3 in amino acids: CASSLGSGSEQYF. DNA for the CDR3: TGCGCCAGCAGCTTGGGATCAGGGAGCGAGCAGTACTTC.

This clone has a single count. The J gene is TRBJ2-7, the V gene TRBV5-4; maybe TRBD2 (8 bases). The germline V gene has CDR1 SGHNT and CDR2 YYREEE (reference sequence). The germline V and J ends were trimmed by 0 bases and 4 bases, with 14 bases remaining between them. This CDR3 is 15 amino acids long. The CDR3 spells CASSLAGGGMYEQYF. CDR3 coding DNA: TGTGCCAGCAGCTTGGCGGGAGGGGGCATGTACGAGCAGTACTTC.